The entry below describes one TCR beta chain. Repertoires were generated with immunoSEQ multiplex PCR, while TCRdb's copy carries only in-frame clones and drops some. This table holds over 150,000 clones, around 90% found once. These data come from a study of control samples from healthy donors and cancer patients. Germline values: CDR1 ENHRY, CDR2 SYGVKD. CDR3 length: 11 amino acids. The V end was cut by 3 bases, the J end by 2 bases, with 2 bases between. The rearrangement uses TRBV10-3 and TRBJ2-7; D not certain. The TCR was taken from a woman in her 50s in good health. Sample: blood. CDR3 sequence: CAISETYEQYF. CDR3 nucleotide sequence: TGTGCCATCAGTGAAACCTACGAGCAGTACTTC.